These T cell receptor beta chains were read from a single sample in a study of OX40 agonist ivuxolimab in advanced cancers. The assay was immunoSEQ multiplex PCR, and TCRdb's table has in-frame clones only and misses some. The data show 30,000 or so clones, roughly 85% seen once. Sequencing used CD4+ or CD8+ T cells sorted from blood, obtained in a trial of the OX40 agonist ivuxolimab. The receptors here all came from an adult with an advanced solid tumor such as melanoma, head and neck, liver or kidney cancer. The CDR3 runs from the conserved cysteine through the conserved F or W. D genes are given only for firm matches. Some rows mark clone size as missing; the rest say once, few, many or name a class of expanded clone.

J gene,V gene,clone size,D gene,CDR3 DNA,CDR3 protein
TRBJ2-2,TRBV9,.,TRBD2,TGTGCCAGCAGCGCGACTAGCGGGAAGAACACCGGGGAGCTGTTTTTT,CASSATSGKNTGELFF
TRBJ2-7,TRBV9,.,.,TGTGCCAGCAGCGTAGGTCCAGGGGCTAACGAGCAGTACTTC,CASSVGPGANEQYF
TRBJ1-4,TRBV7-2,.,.,TGTGCCAGCAGCAGAAGGACAGCTAATGAAAAACTGTTTTTT,CASSRRTANEKLFF
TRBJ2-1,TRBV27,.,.,TGTGCCAGCAGTTTTCAAAGCTCCTACAATGAGCAGTTCTTC,CASSFQSSYNEQFF
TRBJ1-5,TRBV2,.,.,TGTGCCAGCAGTGAGGGGATTAGCAATCAGCCCCAGCATTTT,CASSEGISNQPQHF
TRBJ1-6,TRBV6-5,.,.,TGTGCCGGCAGTTATGTTTGGGCAGATCAGGTTTCACCCCTCCACTTT,CAGSYVWADQVSPLHF
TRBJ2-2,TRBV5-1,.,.,TGCGCCAGCAGCACCCTAGGTGCCGGACCAGGCACCGGGGAGCTGTTTTTT,CASSTLGAGPGTGELFF
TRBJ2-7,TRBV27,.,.,TGTGCCAGCAGTTTACACGGAAACGAGCAGTACTTC,CASSLHGNEQYF
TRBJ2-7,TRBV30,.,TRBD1,TGTGCCTGGAATTCCCGGGACAGGGGCTACGAGCAGTACTTC,CAWNSRDRGYEQYF
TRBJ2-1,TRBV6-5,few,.,TGTGCCAGCAGTTTTGGCCCCGGCGATGAGCAGTTCTTC,CASSFGPGDEQFF
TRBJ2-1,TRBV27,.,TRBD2,TGTGCCAGCAGTCCACGGACTAGCGGGGCCTACAATGAGCAGTTCTTC,CASSPRTSGAYNEQFF
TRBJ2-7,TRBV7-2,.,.,TGTGCCAGCAGCAGCCGGGACTGGGGCACTTACGAGCAGTACTTC,CASSSRDWGTYEQYF
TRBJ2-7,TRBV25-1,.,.,TGTGCCAGCAGTGCCCTGGAGGGGGACGAGCAGTACTTC,CASSALEGDEQYF